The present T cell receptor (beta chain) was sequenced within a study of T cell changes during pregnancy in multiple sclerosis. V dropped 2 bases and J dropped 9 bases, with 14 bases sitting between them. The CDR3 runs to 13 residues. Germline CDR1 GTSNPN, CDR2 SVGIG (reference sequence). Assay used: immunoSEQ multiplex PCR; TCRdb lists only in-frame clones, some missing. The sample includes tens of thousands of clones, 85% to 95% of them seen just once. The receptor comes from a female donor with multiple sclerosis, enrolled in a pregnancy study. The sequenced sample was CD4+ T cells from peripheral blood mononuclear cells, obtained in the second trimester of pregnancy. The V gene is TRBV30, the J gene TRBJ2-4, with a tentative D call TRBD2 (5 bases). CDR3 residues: CAWSPDSDGIQYF. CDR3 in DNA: TGTGCCTGGAGTCCGGACTCGGATGGCATTCAGTACTTC.